This T cell receptor (beta chain) was captured in a study of blood T cell repertoires in COVID-19. CDR3 length equals 18 residues. Trimming took 3 bases from V and 10 from J; bases not matched to a gene: 16. Per germline, CDR1 KGHDR and CDR2 SFDVKD. Authors' processing steps: The authors estimated nucleated cell counts from reference gene primer amplification. Sequenced by immunoSEQ multiplex PCR; TCRdb stores in-frame clones only, minus some. The V and J calls and the clone size are those of that table, but D and trimming were determined from the DNA. The sample comprises fewer than 45,000 clones, 88% of which are singletons, and roughly an eighth rests with the top ten.

The clonotype was recovered from a human donor in a cohort sampled during active COVID-19. The V and J genes are TRBV24-1 and TRBJ1-6; 8 bases map to TRBD1. Sequencing was carried out using peripheral blood. CDR3 loop: CATSDPPLSYRGNSPLHF. DNA for the CDR3: TGTGCCACCAGTGATCCCCCCCTCTCCTACAGGGGGAACTCACCCCTCCACTTT.